What follows is one T cell receptor (beta chain) and its context. Its antigen is currently unknown. A read error likely explains this, since a far larger clone differs by one base. Data came from immunoSEQ multiplex PCR; TCRdb stores just in-frame clones and leaves some out. The sample has under 25,000 clones, approximately 64% seen once; the top ten hold around 5.4%. This entry is derived from a study of tumor-infiltrating lymphocytes in localized non-small cell lung cancer. Study observations and caveats: IM1 and IM2 tumors showed no difference in T-cell fraction.

Looked up from germline, CDR1 is LGHNA and CDR2 is YNFKEQ. V gave up 3 bases and J gave up 0 bases, with 9 bases separating them. The CDR3 covers 15 residues. The rearrangement joins TRBV4-2 to TRBJ1-5; tentatively, D is TRBD1 (5 bases). Sequenced input: lung tumor tissue. This TCR came from a human donor with non-small cell lung cancer. CDR3 in DNA: TGTGCCAGCAGCCATGCAGGGTATAGCAATCAGCCCCAGCATTTT. Its translation is CASSHAGYSNQPQHF.